One and the same sample provided the 5 T cell receptor beta chains below, sequenced in a study of T cell responses to AZD1222 COVID-19 vaccine. Clones were sequenced by immunoSEQ multiplex PCR, and TCRdb holds only the in-frame ones, with some missing. The repertoire holds about 140,000 clones, with 90% to 95% as singletons. The source material was peripheral blood, sampled 28 days after the second AZD1222 dose. These receptors were taken from an adult who received the AZD1222 COVID-19 vaccine.

The chain uses TRBV18 and TRBJ2-4; either TRBD1 or TRBD2 may supply D (5 bases each). The CDR3 is 14 residues long. The germline V gene encodes CDR1 KGHSH and CDR2 LQKENI. Trimming took 6 bases from V and 4 from J, leaving 13 bases between them. DNA of the CDR3: TGTGCCAGCTCGTCCGGGACGGGTAAAAACATTCAGTACTTC. Its translation is CASSSGTGKNIQYF.

The rearrangement uses TRBV5-1 and TRBJ2-2; no reliable D call. Germline V gene data show CDR1 as SGHRS and CDR2 as YFSETQ. The CDR3 has 13 amino acids. The V end was cut by 1 base, the J end by 7 bases, with 8 bases between. The CDR3 spells CASSLSGIGELFF. The CDR3 DNA reads TGCGCCAGCAGCTTGTCGGGTATCGGGGAGCTGTTTTTT.

The chain couples TRBV29-1 to TRBJ2-5; 7 bases line up with TRBD1. CDR3 size: 13 residues. Germline V gives CDR1 SQVTM, CDR2 ANQGSEA. V shed 6 bases and J 5 bases; nucleotides not matched to a gene: 9. The chain's CDR3 is CSVQATGPETQYF. The DNA of the CDR3 is TGCAGCGTCCAGGCGACAGGGCCGGAGACCCAGTACTTC.

This clone appeared a single time. The V call is TRBV3-1 (or the pseudogene TRBV3-2), the J call TRBJ2-3; 9 bases align to TRBD2. Germline CDR1 reads LGHDT; CDR2 reads YNNKEL (reference sequence). The CDR3 sequence is 18 residues long. Unmatched junction bases numbered 12, after V lost 2 bases and J lost 3 bases. This CDR3 reads CASSQFASGAAHTDTQYF. The CDR3, as DNA: TGTGCCAGCAGCCAATTTGCTAGCGGGGCGGCCCATACAGATACGCAGTATTTT.

The chain joins TRBV24-1 to TRBJ1-1, with 7 bases lining up with TRBD1. Trimming cost V 6 bases and J 6 bases; bases outside gene matches: 6. Germline V gene lookup returns CDR1 KGHDR and CDR2 SFDVKD. This CDR3 region has 13 residues. DNA of the CDR3: TGTGCCACCAGTCAGGCAACAGGGGCTGAAGCTTTCTTT. This sequence encodes CATSQATGAEAFF.